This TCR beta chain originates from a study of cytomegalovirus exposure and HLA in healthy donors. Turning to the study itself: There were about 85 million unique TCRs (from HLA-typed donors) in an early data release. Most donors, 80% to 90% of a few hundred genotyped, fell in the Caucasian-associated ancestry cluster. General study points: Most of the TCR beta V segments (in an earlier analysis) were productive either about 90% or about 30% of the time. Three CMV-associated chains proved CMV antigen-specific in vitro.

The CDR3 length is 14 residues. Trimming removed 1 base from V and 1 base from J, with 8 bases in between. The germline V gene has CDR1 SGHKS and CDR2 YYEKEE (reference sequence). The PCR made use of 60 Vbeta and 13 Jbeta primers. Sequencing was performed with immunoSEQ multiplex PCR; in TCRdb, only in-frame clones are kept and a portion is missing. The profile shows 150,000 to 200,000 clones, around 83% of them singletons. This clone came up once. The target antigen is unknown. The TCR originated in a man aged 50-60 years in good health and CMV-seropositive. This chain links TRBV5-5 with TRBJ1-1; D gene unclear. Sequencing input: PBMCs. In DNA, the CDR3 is TGTGCCAGCAGCTTGTTAGTAGAGAACACTGAAGCTTTCTTT. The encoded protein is CASSLLVENTEAFF.